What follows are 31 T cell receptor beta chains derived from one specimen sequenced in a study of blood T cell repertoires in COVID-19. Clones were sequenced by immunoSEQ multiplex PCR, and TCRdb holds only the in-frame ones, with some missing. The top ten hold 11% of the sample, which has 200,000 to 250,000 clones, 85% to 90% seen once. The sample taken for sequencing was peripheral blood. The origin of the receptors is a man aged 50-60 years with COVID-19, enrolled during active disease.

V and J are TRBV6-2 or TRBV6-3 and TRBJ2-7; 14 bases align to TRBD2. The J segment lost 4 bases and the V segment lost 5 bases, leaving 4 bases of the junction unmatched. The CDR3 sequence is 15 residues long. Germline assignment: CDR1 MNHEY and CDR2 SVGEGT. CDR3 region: CASSGTSGGQYEQYF. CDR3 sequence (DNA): TGTGCCAGCAGTGGGACTAGCGGGGGACAATACGAGCAGTACTTC.

DNA of the CDR3: TGCGCCAGCAGCTTGGGCTCTGGGGGAGGGGAGCAGTTCTTC. As protein: CASSLGSGGGEQFF. The chain has TRBV5-1 and TRBJ2-1; 7 nucleotides align to TRBD2. In germline, CDR1 is SGHRS, CDR2 YFSETQ. This CDR3 spans 14 amino acids. V lost 0 bases to trimming and J lost 10 bases; unmatched junction nucleotides: 7.

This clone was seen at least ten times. The DNA of the CDR3 is TGTGCCATCAGTGAGTCGATTTTCGGGGGACAGGGGGACCCTTTGGTGTATTTT. Amino acids: CAISESIFGGQGDPLVYF. This sequence joins TRBV10-3 and TRBJ2-3, with 11 bases lining up with TRBD1. The germline V gene encodes CDR1 ENHRY and CDR2 SYGVKD. After removal of 0 bases from V and 14 bases from J, the junction contained 19 bases not matched to a gene. The CDR3 is 18 amino acids.

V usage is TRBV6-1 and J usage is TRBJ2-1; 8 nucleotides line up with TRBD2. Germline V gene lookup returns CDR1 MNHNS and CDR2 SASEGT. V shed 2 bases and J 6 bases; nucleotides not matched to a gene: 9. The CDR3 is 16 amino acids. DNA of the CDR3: TGTGCCAGCAGTGAACGGGGGGGCCGGTTGGTCAATGAGCAGTTCTTC. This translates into CASSERGGRLVNEQFF.

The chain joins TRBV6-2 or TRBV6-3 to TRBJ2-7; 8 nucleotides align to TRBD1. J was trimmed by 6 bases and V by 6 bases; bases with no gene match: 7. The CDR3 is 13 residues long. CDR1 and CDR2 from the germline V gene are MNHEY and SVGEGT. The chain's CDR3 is CASSPGQAGEQYF. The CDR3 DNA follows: TGTGCCAGCAGCCCGGGACAGGCCGGCGAGCAGTACTTC.

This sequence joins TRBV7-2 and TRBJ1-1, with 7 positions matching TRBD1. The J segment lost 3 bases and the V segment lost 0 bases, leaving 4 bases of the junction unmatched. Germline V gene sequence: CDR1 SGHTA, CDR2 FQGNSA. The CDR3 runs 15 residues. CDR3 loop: CASSLAQGWDTEAFF. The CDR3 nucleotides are TGTGCCAGCAGCTTAGCACAGGGGTGGGACACTGAAGCTTTCTTT. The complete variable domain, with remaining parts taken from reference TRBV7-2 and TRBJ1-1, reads GAGVSQSPSNKVTEKGKDVELRCDPISGHTALYWYRQSLGQGLEFLIYFQGNSAPDKSGLPSDRFSAERTGGSVSTLTIQRTQQEDSAVYLCASSLAQGWDTEAFFGQGTRLTVV.

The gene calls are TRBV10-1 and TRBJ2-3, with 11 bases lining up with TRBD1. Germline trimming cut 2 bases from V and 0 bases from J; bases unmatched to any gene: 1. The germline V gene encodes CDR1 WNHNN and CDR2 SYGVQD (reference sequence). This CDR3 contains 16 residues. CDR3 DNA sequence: TGCGCCAGCAGTGAGGGGACAGGGGGTAGCACAGATACGCAGTATTTT. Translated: CASSEGTGGSTDTQYF.

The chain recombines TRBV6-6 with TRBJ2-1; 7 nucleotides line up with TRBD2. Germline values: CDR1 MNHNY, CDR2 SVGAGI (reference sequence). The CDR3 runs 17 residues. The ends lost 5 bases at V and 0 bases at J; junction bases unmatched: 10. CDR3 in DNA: TGTGCCAGCAGTCCCTTCGTCGGGGGGAGCTCCTACAATGAGCAGTTCTTC. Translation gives CASSPFVGGSSYNEQFF.

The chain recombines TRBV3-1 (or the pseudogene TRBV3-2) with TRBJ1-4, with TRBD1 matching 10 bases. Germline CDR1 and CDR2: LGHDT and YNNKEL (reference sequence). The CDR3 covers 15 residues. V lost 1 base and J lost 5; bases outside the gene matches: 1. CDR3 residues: CASSQAGQGNEKLFF. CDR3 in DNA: TGTGCCAGCAGCCAAGCGGGACAGGGGAATGAAAAACTGTTTTTT.

This CDR3 reads CASSQDPAGGYGYTF. Here the CDR3 DNA reads TGCGCCAGCAGCCAAGATCCGGCAGGGGGCTATGGCTACACCTTC. V gene TRBV4-3 combines with J gene TRBJ1-2; 7 bases map to TRBD1. CDR1 and CDR2 from the germline V gene are LGHNA and YSLEER. The V gene end was trimmed by 0 bases and the J gene end by 4 bases; junction bases not matched to a gene: 5. The CDR3 is made up of 15 amino acids.

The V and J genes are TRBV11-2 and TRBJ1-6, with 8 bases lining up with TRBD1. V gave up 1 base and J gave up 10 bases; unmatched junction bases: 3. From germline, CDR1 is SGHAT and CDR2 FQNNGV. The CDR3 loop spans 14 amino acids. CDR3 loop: CASSLGTGKSPLHF. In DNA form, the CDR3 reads TGTGCCAGCAGCTTAGGGACAGGGAAGTCACCCCTCCACTTT.

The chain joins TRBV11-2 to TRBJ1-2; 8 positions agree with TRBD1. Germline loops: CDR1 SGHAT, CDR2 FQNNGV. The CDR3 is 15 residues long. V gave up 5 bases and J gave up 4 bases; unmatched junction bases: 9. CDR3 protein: CASSRSGQGAYGYTF. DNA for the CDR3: TGTGCCAGCAGCCGGTCTGGGCAGGGGGCCTATGGCTACACCTTC.

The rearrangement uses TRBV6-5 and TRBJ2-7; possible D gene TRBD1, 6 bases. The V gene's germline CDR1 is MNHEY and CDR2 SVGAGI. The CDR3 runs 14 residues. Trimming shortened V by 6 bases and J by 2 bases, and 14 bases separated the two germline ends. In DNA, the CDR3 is TGTGCCAGCAGCAAAACAGGGTACGCCTACGAGCAGTACTTC. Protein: CASSKTGYAYEQYF.

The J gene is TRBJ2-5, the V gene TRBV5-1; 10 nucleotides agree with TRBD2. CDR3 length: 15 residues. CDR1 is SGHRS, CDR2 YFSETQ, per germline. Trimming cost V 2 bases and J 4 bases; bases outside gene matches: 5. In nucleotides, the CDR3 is TGCGCCAGCAGCTTTGGTAGCGGGGGGACAGAGACCCAGTACTTC. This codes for CASSFGSGGTETQYF.

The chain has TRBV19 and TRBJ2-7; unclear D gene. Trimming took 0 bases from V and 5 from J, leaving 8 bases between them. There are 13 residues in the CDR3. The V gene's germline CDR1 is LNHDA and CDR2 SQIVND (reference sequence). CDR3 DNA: TGTGCCAGTAGTATAGATTCGAGGAACGAGCAGTACTTC. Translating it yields CASSIDSRNEQYF.

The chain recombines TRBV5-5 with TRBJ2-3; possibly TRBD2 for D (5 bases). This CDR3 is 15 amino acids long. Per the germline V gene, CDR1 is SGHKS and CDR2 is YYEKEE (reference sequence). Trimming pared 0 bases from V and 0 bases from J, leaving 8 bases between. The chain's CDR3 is CASSLARTSTDTQYF. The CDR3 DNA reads TGTGCCAGCAGCTTGGCCAGGACTAGCACAGATACGCAGTATTTT.

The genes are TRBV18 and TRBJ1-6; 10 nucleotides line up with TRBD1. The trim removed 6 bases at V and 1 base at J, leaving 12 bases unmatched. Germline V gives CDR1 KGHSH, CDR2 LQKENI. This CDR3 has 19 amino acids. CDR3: CASSHIGQGVGSYNSPLHF. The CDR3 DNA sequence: TGTGCCAGCTCTCACATTGGACAGGGGGTTGGATCCTATAATTCACCCCTCCACTTT.

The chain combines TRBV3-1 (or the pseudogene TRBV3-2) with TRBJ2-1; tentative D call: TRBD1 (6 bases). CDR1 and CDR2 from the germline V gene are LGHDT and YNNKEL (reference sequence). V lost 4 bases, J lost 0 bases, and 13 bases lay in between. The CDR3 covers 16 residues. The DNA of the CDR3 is TGTGCCAGCAGCCCCGGGACACCCATCTCCTACAATGAGCAGTTCTTC. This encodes CASSPGTPISYNEQFF.

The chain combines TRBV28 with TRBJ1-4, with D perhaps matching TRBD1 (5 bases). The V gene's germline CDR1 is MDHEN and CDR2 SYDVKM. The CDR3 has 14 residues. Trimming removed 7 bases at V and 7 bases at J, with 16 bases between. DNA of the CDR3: TGTGCCAGCACCAACCCAGGGTTGGGTGAAAAACTGTTTTTT. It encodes CASTNPGLGEKLFF.

In DNA form, the CDR3 reads TGTGCCAGCAGCCAAGCGACTGGACTAGCGGGACCAGATACGCAGTATTTT. Its protein is CASSQATGLAGPDTQYF. This chain joins TRBV4-2 and TRBJ2-3, with 12 bases aligning to TRBD2. Unmatched junction bases numbered 6, after V lost 1 base and J lost 4 bases. From germline, CDR1 is LGHNA and CDR2 YNFKEQ. CDR3 length: 17 amino acids.

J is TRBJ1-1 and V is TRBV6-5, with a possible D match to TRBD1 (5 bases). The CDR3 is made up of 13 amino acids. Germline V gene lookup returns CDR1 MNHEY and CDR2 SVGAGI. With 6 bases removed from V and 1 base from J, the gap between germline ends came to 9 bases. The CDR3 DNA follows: TGTGCCAGCAGGGGGCAGGAGAACACTGAAGCTTTCTTT. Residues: CASRGQENTEAFF.

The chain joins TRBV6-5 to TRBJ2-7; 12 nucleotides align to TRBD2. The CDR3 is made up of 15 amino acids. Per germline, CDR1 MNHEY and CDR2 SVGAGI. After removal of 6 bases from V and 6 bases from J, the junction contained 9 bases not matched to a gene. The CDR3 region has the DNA TGTGCCAGCAGATCCGCTAGCGGGAGGGGTCGCGAGCAGTACTTC. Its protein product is CASRSASGRGREQYF.

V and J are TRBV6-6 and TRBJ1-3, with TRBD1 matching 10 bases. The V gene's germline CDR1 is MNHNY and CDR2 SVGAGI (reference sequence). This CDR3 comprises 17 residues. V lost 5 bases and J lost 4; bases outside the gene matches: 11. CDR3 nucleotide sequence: TGTGCCAGCAGTCGGGACAGGGGCCGTAGCGGAGGAAACACCATATATTTT. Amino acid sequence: CASSRDRGRSGGNTIYF.

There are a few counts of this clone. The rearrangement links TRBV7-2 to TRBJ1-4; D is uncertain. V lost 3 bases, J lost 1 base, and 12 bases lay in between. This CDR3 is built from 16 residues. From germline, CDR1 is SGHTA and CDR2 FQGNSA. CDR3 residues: CASSFSGLRTNEKLFF. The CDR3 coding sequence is TGTGCCAGCAGCTTTAGCGGGTTGAGAACTAATGAAAAACTGTTTTTT. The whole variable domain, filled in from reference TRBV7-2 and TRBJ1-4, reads GAGVSQSPSNKVTEKGKDVELRCDPISGHTALYWYRQSLGQGLEFLIYFQGNSAPDKSGLPSDRFSAERTGGSVSTLTIQRTQQEDSAVYLCASSFSGLRTNEKLFFGSGTQLSVL.

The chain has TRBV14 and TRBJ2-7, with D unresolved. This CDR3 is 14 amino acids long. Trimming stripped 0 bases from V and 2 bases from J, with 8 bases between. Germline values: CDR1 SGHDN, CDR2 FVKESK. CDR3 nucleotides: TGTGCCAGCAGCCAAGATTTGGCAGCCTACGAGCAGTACTTC. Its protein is CASSQDLAAYEQYF.

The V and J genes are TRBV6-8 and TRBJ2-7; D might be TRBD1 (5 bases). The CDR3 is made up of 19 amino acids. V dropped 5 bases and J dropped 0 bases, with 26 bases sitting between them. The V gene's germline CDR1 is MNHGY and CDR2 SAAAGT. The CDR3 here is CASSKMSKQANFASYEQYF. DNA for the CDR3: TGTGCCAGCAGTAAAATGTCGAAACAGGCCAACTTTGCCTCCTACGAGCAGTACTTC.

CDR3 sequence reads: CAWSVGSSEQYF. In DNA form, the CDR3 reads TGTGCCTGGAGTGTGGGCTCCAGCGAGCAGTACTTC. V gene TRBV30 combines with J gene TRBJ2-7; no reliable D call. Trimming removed 0 bases from V and 6 bases from J, with 9 bases in between. The CDR3 is 12 amino acids. Germline CDR1 reads GTSNPN; CDR2 reads SVGIG (reference sequence).

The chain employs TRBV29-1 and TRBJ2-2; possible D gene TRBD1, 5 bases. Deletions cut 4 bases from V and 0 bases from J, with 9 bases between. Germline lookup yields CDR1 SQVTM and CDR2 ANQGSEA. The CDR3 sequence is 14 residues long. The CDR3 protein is CSVGTSTNTGELFF. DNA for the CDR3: TGCAGCGTTGGGACATCCACGAACACCGGGGAGCTGTTTTTT.

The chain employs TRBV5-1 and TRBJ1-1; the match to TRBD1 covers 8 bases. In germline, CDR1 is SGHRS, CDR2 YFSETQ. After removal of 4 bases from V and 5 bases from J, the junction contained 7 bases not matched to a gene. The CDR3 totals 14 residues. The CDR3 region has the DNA TGCGCCAGCAGCCCCCAGGGGGCAGGAACTGAAGCTTTCTTT. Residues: CASSPQGAGTEAFF.

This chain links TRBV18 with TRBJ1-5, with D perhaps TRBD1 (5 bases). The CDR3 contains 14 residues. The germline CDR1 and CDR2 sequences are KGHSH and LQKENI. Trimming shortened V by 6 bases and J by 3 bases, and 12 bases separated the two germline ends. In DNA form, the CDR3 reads TGTGCCAGCTCCCCCTGGGGGGACAATCAGCCCCAGCATTTT. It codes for CASSPWGDNQPQHF.

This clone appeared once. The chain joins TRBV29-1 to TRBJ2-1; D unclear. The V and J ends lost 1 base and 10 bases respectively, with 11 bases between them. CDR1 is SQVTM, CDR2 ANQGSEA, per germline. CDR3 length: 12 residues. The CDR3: CSVEVSHLEQFF. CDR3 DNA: TGCAGCGTTGAAGTTAGCCATCTGGAGCAGTTCTTC.